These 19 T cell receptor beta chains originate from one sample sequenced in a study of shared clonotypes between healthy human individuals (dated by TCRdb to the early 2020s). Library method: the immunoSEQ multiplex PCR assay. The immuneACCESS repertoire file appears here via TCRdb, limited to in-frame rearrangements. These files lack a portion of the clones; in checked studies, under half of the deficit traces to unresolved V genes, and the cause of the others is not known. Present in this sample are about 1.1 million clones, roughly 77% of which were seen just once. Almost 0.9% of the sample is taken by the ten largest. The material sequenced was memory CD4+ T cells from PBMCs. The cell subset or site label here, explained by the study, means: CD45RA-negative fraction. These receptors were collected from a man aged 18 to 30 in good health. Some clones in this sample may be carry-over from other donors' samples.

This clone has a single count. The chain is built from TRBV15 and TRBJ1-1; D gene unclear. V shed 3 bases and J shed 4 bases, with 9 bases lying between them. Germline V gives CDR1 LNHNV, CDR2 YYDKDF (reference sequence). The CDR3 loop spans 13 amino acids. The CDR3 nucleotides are TGTGCCACCAGCAGTCGTACGGGCACTGAAGCTTTCTTT. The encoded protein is CATSSRTGTEAFF.

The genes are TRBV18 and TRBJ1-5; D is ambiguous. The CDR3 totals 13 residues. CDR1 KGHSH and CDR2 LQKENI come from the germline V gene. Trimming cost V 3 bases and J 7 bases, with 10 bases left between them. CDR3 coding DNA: TGTGCCAGCTCACCGGGAACGGAGCAGCCCCAGCATTTT. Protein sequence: CASSPGTEQPQHF.

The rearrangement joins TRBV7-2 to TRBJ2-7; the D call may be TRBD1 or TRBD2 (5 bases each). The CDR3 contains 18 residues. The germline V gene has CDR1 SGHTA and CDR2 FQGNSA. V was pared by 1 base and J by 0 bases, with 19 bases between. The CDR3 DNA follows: TGTGCCAGCAGCTTAGGGTATTCGGCGAGGGACGCCTCCTACGAGCAGTACTTC. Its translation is CASSLGYSARDASYEQYF.

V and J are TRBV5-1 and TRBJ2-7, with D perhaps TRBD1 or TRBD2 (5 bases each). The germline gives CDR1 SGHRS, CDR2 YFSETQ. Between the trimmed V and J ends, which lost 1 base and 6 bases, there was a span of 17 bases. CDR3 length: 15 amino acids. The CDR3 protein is CASSLTGQSGSEQYF. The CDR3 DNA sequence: TGCGCCAGCAGCTTGACCGGACAATCAGGGAGCGAGCAGTACTTC.

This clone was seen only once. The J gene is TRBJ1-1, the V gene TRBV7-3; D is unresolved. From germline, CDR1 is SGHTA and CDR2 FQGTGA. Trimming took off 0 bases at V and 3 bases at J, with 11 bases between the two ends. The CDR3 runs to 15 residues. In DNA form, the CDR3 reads TGTGCCAGCAGCTTAACCCCCAACGTGGACACTGAAGCTTTCTTT. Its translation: CASSLTPNVDTEAFF.

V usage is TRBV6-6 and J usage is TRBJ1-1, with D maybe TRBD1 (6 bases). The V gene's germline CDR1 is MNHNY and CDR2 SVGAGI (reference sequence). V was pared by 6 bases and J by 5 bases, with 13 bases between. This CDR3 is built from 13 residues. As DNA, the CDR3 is TGTGCCAGCAGCCTACAGGGTACGACTGAAGCTTTCTTT. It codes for CASSLQGTTEAFF.

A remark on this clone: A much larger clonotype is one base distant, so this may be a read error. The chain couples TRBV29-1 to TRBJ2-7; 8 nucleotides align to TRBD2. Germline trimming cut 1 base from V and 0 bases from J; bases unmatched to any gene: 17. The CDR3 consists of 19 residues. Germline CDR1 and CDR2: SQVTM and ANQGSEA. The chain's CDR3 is CSVEGLRGDYFSSSYEQYF. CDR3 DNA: TGCAGCGTTGAAGGGTTGCGGGGGGATTACTTCTCAAGCTCCTACGAGCAGTACTTC.

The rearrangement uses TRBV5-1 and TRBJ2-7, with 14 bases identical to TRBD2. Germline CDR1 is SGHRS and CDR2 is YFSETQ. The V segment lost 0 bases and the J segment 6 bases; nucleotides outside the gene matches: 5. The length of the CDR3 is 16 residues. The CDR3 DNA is TGCGCCAGCAGCTTGGTCGGGACTAGCGGGAGTAGCGAGCAGTACTTC. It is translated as CASSLVGTSGSSEQYF.

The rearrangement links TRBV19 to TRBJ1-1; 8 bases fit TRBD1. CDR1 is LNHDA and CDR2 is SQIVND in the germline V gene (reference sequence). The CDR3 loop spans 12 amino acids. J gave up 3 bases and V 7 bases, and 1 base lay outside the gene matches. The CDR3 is CASKTGDTEAFF. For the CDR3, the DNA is TGTGCCAGTAAGACAGGGGACACTGAAGCTTTCTTT.

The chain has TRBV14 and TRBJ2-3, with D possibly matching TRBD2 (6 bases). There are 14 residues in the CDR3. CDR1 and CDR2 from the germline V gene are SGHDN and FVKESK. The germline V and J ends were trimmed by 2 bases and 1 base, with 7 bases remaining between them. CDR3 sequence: CASSQIAGTDTQYF. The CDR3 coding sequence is TGTGCCAGCAGCCAAATAGCGGGCACAGATACGCAGTATTTT.

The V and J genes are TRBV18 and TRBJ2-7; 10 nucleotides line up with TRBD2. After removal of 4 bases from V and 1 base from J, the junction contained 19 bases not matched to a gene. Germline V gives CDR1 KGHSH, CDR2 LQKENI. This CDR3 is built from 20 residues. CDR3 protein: CASSQRQPGLAYSQSYEQYF. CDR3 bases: TGTGCCAGCTCACAAAGACAACCGGGACTAGCGTATAGCCAATCCTACGAGCAGTACTTC.

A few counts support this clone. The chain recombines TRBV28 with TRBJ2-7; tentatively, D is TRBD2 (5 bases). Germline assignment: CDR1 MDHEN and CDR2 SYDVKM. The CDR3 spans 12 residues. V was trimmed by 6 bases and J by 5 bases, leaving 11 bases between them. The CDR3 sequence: CASRGSSDEQYF. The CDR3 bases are TGTGCCAGCAGAGGCAGTAGCGACGAGCAGTACTTC.

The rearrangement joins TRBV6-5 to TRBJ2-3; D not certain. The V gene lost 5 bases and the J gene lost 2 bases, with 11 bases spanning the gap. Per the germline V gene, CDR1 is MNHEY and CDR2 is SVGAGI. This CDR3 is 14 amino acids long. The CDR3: CASSMRETTDTQYF. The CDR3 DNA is TGTGCCAGCAGTATGCGCGAGACCACAGATACGCAGTATTTT.

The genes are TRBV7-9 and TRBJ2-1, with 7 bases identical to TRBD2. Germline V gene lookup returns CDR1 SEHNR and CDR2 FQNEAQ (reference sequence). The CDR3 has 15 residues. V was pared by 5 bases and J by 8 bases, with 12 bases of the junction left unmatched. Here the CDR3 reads CASSGGLVILDEQFF. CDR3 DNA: TGTGCCAGCAGCGGCGGACTAGTGATTCTGGATGAGCAGTTCTTC.

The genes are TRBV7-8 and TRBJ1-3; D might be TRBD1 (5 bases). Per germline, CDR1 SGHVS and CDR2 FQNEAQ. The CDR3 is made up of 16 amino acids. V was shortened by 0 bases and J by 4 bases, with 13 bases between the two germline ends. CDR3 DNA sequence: TGTGCCAGCAGCTTAGCGGGGTCAGGGATGGGAAACACCATATATTTT. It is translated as CASSLAGSGMGNTIYF.

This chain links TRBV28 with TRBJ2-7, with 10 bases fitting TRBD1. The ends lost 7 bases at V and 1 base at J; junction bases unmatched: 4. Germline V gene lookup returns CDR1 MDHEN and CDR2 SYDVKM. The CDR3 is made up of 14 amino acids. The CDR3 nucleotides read TGTGCCAGCACCAGGACAGGGGGATCCTACGAGCAGTACTTC. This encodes CASTRTGGSYEQYF.

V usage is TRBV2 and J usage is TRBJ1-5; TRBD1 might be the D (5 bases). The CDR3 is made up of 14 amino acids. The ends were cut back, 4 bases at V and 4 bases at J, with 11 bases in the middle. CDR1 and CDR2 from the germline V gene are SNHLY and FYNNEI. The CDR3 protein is CASSGWGVNQPQHF. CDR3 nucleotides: TGTGCCAGCAGTGGTTGGGGGGTTAATCAGCCCCAGCATTTT.

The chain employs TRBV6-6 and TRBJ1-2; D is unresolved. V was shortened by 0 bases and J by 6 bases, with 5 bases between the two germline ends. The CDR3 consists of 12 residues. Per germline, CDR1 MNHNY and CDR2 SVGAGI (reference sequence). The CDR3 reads CASSYSSDGYTF. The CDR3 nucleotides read TGTGCCAGCAGTTACTCATCGGATGGCTACACCTTC.

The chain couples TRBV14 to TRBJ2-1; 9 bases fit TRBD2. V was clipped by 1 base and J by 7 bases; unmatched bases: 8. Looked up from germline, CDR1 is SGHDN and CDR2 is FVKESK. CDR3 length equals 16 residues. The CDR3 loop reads CASSQVAGEARNEQFF. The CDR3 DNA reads TGTGCCAGCAGCCAAGTAGCGGGAGAGGCGCGAAATGAGCAGTTCTTC.